The 26 T cell receptor beta chains below all came from one sample that was sequenced in a study of T-cell memory formation after mild COVID-19. Each CDR3 protein is one row after TCRdb ran MiXCR on the 5' RACE reads. The sample has about 200,000 distinct CDR3 sequences; around 19% are singletons. Sequenced input: PBMCs or a T cell subset sorted from them (not recorded which). All receptors derive from an adult woman who had mild COVID-19 (a few samples of this study predate the infection). Cell type and time point are not known.

This clonotype was seen ten or more times. The V and J genes are TRBV29-1 and TRBJ2-1; D is perhaps TRBD1 or TRBD2 (5 bases each). CDR3 size: 15 residues. The V and J ends lost 3 bases and 9 bases respectively, with 21 bases between them. CDR1 and CDR2 from the germline V gene are SQVTM and ANQGSEA. The CDR3 nucleotides read TGCAGCGTTGACTACACCTCAGGGAATCGGGGTGAGCAGTTCTTC. Residues: CSVDYTSGNRGEQFF.

In its sample, this clonotype was seen many times. The chain recombines TRBV18 with TRBJ1-2; tentatively, D is TRBD1 (5 bases). The V end was cut by 2 bases, the J end by 4 bases, with 11 bases between. Looked up from germline, CDR1 is KGHSH and CDR2 is LQKENI. The CDR3 has 14 amino acids. The CDR3 DNA reads as TGTGCCAGCTCACCATCCGGGGGAAGCTATGGCTACACCTTC. Translation gives CASSPSGGSYGYTF.

This clonotype was detected only a few times. Compared with germline, one end of the junction differs, possibly owing to a read error. The chain combines TRBV5-6 with TRBJ1-1, with D possibly TRBD1 on 5 matching bases. The CDR3 runs to 15 residues. Germline V gene lookup returns CDR1 SGHDT and CDR2 YYEEEE. Written as DNA, the CDR3 is TGTGCCAGCACCTTGGGGGTAAGATTGAACACTGAAGCTTTCTTT. Its translation: CASTLGVRLNTEAFF.

The rearrangement links TRBV4-1 to TRBJ1-2; D possibly corresponds to TRBD1 (5 bases). The CDR3 covers 17 residues. Deletions cut 0 bases from V and 4 bases from J, with 18 bases between. Germline CDR1 reads MGHRA; CDR2 reads YSYEKL. The CDR3 DNA follows: TGCGCCAGCAGCCAAGAAAGGGGCAAGGGGACGAGCTATGGCTACACCTTC. It is translated as CASSQERGKGTSYGYTF.

The chain is built from TRBV18 and TRBJ2-3; D remains unclear. This CDR3 is 13 amino acids long. Deletions cut 3 bases from V and 6 bases from J, with 10 bases between. Germline CDR1 is KGHSH and CDR2 is LQKENI. The CDR3 sequence is CASSPYRRDTQYF. The CDR3 DNA follows: TGTGCCAGCTCACCCTATCGCAGGGATACGCAGTATTTT.

This clonotype appeared a few times. This sequence joins TRBV6-2 or TRBV6-3 and TRBJ2-7, with TRBD2 as a possible D gene (6 bases). CDR3 size: 14 residues. From germline, CDR1 is MNHEY and CDR2 SVGEGT. V lost 6 bases to trimming and J lost 1 base, with 13 bases between them. CDR3 sequence reads: CASSGTGMSYEQYF. CDR3 in DNA: TGTGCCAGCAGCGGGACTGGGATGTCCTACGAGCAGTACTTC.

V is TRBV6-5 and J is TRBJ1-1; the D gene is possibly TRBD1 (5 bases). Trimming took off 4 bases at V and 0 bases at J, with 15 bases between the two ends. The CDR3 runs to 16 residues. Germline loops: CDR1 MNHEY, CDR2 SVGAGI. The DNA for the CDR3 is TGTGCCAGCAGTTCCCACAGCGGGACGGTGAACACTGAAGCTTTCTTT. The encoded protein is CASSSHSGTVNTEAFF.

The rearrangement links TRBV7-2 to TRBJ1-2, with D maybe TRBD1 (6 bases). The CDR3 loop spans 13 amino acids. Germline CDR1 SGHTA, CDR2 FQGNSA. Trimming stripped 7 bases from V and 2 bases from J, with 11 bases between. The CDR3: CASTSDRNYGYTF. CDR3 nucleotide sequence: TGTGCCAGCACCTCGGACAGAAACTATGGCTACACCTTC.

This clonotype came up a few times. The rearrangement links TRBV12-3 or TRBV12-4 to TRBJ2-1; 8 bases agree with TRBD2. The CDR3 contains 13 residues. With V trimmed by 4 bases and J by 12 bases, 8 bases remained unmatched. The CDR3 DNA follows: TGTGCCAGCAGTTCACCTGGGACTAGAGGGCAGTTCTTC. This translates into CASSSPGTRGQFF.

This clonotype occurred once. The chain uses TRBV9 and TRBJ2-1; no clear D gene. The CDR3 is 14 residues long. The germline gives CDR1 SGDLS, CDR2 YYNGEE. V was cut by 3 bases and J by 9 bases, with 16 bases left in between. DNA for the CDR3: TGTGCCAGCAGCGCCCGGCCCGGTATGAGTGAGCAGTTCTTC. Encoded protein: CASSARPGMSEQFF. Combining the CDR3 with reference TRBV9 and TRBJ2-1 gives the whole variable domain DSGVTQTPKHLITATGQRVTLRCSPRSGDLSVYWYQQSLDQGLQFLIQYYNGEERAKGNILERFSAQQFPDLHSELNLSSLELGDSALYFCASSARPGMSEQFFGPGTRLTVL.

This clonotype was found a few times. The gene calls are TRBV9 and TRBJ2-3, with D possibly called TRBD1 or TRBD2 (6 bases each). The germline V gene has CDR1 SGDLS and CDR2 YYNGEE. This CDR3 has 17 amino acids. V was cut by 4 bases and J by 1 base, with 19 bases left in between. The CDR3 sequence: CASSPSLWGAGTDTQYF. CDR3 DNA sequence: TGTGCCAGCAGCCCCAGCCTCTGGGGGGCCGGCACAGATACGCAGTATTTT.

This clonotype was observed many times. The V call is TRBV6-2 or TRBV6-3, the J call TRBJ2-1, with a weak D call TRBD1 (5 bases). The V gene lost 6 bases and the J gene lost 5 bases, with 11 bases spanning the gap. The CDR3 runs to 13 residues. The germline V gene encodes CDR1 MNHEY and CDR2 SVGEGT. The CDR3: CASSRQPDNEQFF. CDR3 bases: TGTGCCAGCAGCCGACAGCCCGACAATGAGCAGTTCTTC.

The rearrangement joins TRBV18 to TRBJ2-2; TRBD1 might be the D (6 bases). CDR1 and CDR2 (germline): KGHSH, LQKENI. The CDR3 runs to 14 residues. The V gene lost 5 bases and the J gene lost 5 bases, with 12 bases spanning the gap. The CDR3 region is CASSSTGSTGELFF. The CDR3 DNA reads TGTGCCAGCTCATCCACAGGGTCTACCGGGGAGCTGTTTTTT.

The V gene is TRBV7-2, the J gene TRBJ1-2, with 9 bases aligning to TRBD1. The V gene's germline CDR1 is SGHTA and CDR2 FQGNSA. Unmatched junction bases numbered 8, after V lost 5 bases and J lost 7 bases. This CDR3 spans 14 amino acids. CDR3 bases: TGTGCCAGCAGCCGGACCGGGACAGGGAGTGGCTACACCTTC. Translated: CASSRTGTGSGYTF.

This sequence joins TRBV23-1 and TRBJ1-2; D uncertain. TRBV23-1 is sorted into the ORF group, with uncertain function. V shed 0 bases and J shed 7 bases, with 6 bases lying between them. The CDR3 has 12 residues. The CDR3 sequence is CASSQSGCGYTF. CDR3 DNA: TGCGCCAGCAGTCAATCAGGGTGTGGCTACACCTTC.

This clonotype has more than one count but fewer than ten. The genes are TRBV6-1 and TRBJ2-6; D might be TRBD2 (6 bases). The germline gives CDR1 MNHNS, CDR2 SASEGT. This CDR3 is 15 amino acids long. Trimming took off 6 bases at V and 0 bases at J, with 9 bases between the two ends. CDR3 sequence (DNA): TGTGCCAGCAGGGACGGGGGCTCTGGGGCCAACGTCCTGACTTTC. This encodes CASRDGGSGANVLTF.

This clonotype was detected only a few times. V gene TRBV6-1 combines with J gene TRBJ1-5; 11 nucleotides line up with TRBD1. J was trimmed by 2 bases and V by 6 bases; bases with no gene match: 12. Germline CDR1 reads MNHNS; CDR2 reads SASEGT. The CDR3 runs 18 residues. The DNA of the CDR3 is TGTGCCAGCAGATCATTTTCGCCGGGACAGGGGGGCAATCAGCCCCAGCATTTT. Its protein is CASRSFSPGQGGNQPQHF.

This clonotype was seen repeatedly, ten times or more. This chain connects TRBV29-1 to TRBJ2-3; D gene unclear. This CDR3 has 11 residues. Between the trimmed V and J ends, which lost 7 bases and 0 bases, there was a span of 5 bases. Per germline, CDR1 SQVTM and CDR2 ANQGSEA. The CDR3 DNA sequence: TGCAGCGCAGCTAGCACAGATACGCAGTATTTT. This sequence encodes CSAASTDTQYF.

The chain is built from TRBV25-1 and TRBJ1-6; D unclear. Deletions cut 2 bases from V and 7 bases from J, with 6 bases between. Germline V gives CDR1 MGHDK, CDR2 SYGVNS. The CDR3 totals 13 residues. The CDR3 sequence: CASSEVANSPLHF. Written as DNA, the CDR3 is TGTGCCAGCAGTGAAGTAGCAAATTCACCCCTCCACTTT.

The chain couples TRBV3-1 to TRBJ2-1; D not resolved. The V end was cut by 1 base, the J end by 8 bases, with 9 bases between. This CDR3 region has 13 residues. In germline, CDR1 is LGHDT, CDR2 YNNKEL (reference sequence). The CDR3 sequence is CASSQGVVDEQFF. The CDR3 coding sequence is TGTGCCAGCAGCCAAGGGGTGGTGGATGAGCAGTTCTTC.

This clonotype was seen more than once but under ten times. The chain employs TRBV7-2 and TRBJ2-7; D unresolved. In germline, CDR1 is SGHTA, CDR2 FQGNSA. There are 14 residues in the CDR3. Trimming shortened V by 2 bases and J by 0 bases, and 8 bases separated the two germline ends. CDR3 amino acids: CASSLNGFSYEQYF. DNA for the CDR3: TGTGCCAGCAGCTTAAATGGCTTCTCCTACGAGCAGTACTTC.

The chain combines TRBV19 with TRBJ1-1; 7 bases align to TRBD1. This CDR3 is built from 16 residues. Germline-derived CDR1 and CDR2 are LNHDA and SQIVND (reference sequence). V was clipped by 6 bases and J by 1 base; unmatched bases: 11. The CDR3 DNA sequence: TGTGCCAGTAGCCCTATCCCGGGACAGTCGAACACTGAAGCTTTCTTT. This translates into CASSPIPGQSNTEAFF. The variable domain in full, with the rest retrieved from reference TRBV19 and TRBJ1-1, is DGGITQSPKYLFRKEGQNVTLSCEQNLNHDAMYWYRQDPGQGLRLIYYSQIVNDFQKGDIAEGYSVSREKKESFPLTVTSAQKNPTAFYLCASSPIPGQSNTEAFFGQGTRLTVV.

This chain joins TRBV7-9 and TRBJ2-1, with 9 bases matching TRBD1. The CDR3 totals 18 residues. J lost 8 bases, V lost 5 bases, and 19 bases had no gene match. Germline V gene sequence: CDR1 SEHNR, CDR2 FQNEAQ (reference sequence). The CDR3, as DNA: TGTGCCAGCAGCCCGCGCCTGTACGGGGACAGGGTGTTCGATGAGCAGTTCTTC. Translating gives CASSPRLYGDRVFDEQFF.

The chain has TRBV20-1 and TRBJ2-7; a weak D match, TRBD2 (5 bases). The germline V and J ends were trimmed by 0 bases and 6 bases, with 24 bases remaining between them. Germline V gene lookup returns CDR1 DFQATT and CDR2 SNEGSKA (reference sequence). There are 17 residues in the CDR3. This chain's CDR3 is CSARDRSRTGRGLEQYF. CDR3 coding DNA: TGCAGTGCTAGAGACCGATCGCGGACGGGTCGCGGGCTCGAGCAGTACTTC.

The chain combines TRBV6-5 with TRBJ2-1; D may be TRBD2 (5 bases). Deletions cut 3 bases from V and 12 bases from J, with 15 bases between. The length of the CDR3 is 13 residues. The V gene's germline CDR1 is MNHEY and CDR2 SVGAGI. The CDR3 is CASSYSGESGQFF. CDR3 bases: TGTGCCAGCAGTTATTCCGGGGAGAGCGGGCAGTTCTTC.

This clonotype was counted only a few times. V and J are TRBV24-1 and TRBJ2-7, with D tentatively TRBD1 (5 bases). The germline V and J ends were trimmed by 9 bases and 0 bases, with 14 bases remaining between them. The germline V gene has CDR1 KGHDR and CDR2 SFDVKD. The CDR3 contains 14 residues. The CDR3 DNA sequence: TGTGCCACCGCGCCCCGAAGGGGCTCCTACGAGCAGTACTTC. Translation: CATAPRRGSYEQYF.